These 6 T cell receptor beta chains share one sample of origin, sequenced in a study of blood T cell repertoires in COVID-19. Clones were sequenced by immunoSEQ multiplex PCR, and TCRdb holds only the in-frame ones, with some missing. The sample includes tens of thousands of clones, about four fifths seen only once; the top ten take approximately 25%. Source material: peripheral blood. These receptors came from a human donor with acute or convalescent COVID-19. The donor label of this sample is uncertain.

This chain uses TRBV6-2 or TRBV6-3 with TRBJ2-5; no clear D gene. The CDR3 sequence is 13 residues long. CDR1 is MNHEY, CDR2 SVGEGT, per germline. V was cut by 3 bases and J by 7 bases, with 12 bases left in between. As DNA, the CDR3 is TGTGCCAGCAGTTATCAGCTTCGGAGGACCCAGTACTTC. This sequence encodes CASSYQLRRTQYF.

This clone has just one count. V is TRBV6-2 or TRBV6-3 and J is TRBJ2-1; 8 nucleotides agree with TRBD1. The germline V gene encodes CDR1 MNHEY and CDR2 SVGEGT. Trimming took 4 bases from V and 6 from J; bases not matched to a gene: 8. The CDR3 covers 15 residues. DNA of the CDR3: TGTGCCAGCAGTTCAGGGGGCAAGGTTTCCAATGAGCAGTTCTTC. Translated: CASSSGGKVSNEQFF.

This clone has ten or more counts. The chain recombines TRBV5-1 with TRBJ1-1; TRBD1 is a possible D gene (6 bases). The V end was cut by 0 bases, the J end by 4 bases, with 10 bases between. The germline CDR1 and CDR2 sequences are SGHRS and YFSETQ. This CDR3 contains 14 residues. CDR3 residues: CASSLAGAATEAFF. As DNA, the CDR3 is TGCGCCAGCAGCTTGGCAGGGGCGGCCACTGAAGCTTTCTTT.

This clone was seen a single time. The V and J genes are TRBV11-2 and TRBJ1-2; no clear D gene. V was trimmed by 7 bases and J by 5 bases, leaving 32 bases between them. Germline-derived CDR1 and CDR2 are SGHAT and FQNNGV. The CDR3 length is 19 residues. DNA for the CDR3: TGTGCCAGCACCGAGAGGAGGACCTTTCTCTCCCTGGGCTCTTATGGCTACACCTTC. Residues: CASTERRTFLSLGSYGYTF.

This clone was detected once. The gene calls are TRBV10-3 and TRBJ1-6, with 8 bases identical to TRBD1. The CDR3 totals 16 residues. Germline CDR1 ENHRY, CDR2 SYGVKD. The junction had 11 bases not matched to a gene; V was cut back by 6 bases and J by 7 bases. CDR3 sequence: CAIREGRQGKNSPLHF. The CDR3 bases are TGTGCCATCAGAGAAGGCAGACAGGGGAAAAATTCACCCCTCCACTTT.

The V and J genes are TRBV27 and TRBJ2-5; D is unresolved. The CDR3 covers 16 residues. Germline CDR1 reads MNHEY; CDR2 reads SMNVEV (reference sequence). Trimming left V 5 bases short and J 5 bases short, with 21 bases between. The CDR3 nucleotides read TGTGCCAGCAGTCCCACAGTTCTATCTATCCGGGAGACCCAGTACTTC. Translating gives CASSPTVLSIRETQYF.